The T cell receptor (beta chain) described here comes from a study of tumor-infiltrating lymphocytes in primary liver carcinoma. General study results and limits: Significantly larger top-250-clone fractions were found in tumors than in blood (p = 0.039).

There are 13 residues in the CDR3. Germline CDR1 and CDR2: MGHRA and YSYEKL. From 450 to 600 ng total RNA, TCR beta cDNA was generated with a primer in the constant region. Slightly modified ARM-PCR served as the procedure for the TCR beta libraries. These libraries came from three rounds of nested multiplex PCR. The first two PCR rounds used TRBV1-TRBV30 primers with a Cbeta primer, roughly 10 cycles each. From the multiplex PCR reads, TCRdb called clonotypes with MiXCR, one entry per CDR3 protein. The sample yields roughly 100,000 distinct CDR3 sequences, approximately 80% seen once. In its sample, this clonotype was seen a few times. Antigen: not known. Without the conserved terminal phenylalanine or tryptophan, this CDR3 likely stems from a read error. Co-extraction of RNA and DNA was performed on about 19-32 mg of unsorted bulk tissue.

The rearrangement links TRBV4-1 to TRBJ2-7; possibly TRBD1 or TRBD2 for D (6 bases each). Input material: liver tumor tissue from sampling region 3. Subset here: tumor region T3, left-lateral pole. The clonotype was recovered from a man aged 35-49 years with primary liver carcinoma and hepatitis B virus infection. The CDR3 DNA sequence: TGCGCTAGCAGCCTAAAGGGGGGTGTCGAGCAGTACCTC. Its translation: CASSLKGGVEQYL.